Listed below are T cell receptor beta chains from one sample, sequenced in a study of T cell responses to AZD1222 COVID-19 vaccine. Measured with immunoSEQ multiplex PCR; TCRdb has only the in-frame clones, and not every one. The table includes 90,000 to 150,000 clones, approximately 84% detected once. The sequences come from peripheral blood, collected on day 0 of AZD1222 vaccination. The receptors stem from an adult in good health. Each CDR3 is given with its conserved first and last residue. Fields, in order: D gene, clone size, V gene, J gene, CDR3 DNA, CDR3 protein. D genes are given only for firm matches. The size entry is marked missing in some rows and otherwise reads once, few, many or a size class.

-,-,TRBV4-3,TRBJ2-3,TGCGCCAGCACTGGGCGACAAGGGGGCACAGATACGCAGTATTTT,CASTGRQGGTDTQYF
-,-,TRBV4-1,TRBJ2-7,TGCGCCAGCAGCCAAGCCCCGGGACTTTCGCTCTACGAGCAGTACTTC,CASSQAPGLSLYEQYF
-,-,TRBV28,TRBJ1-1,TGTGCCAGCAGTTTGCGTGGGAACACTGAAGCTTTCTTT,CASSLRGNTEAFF
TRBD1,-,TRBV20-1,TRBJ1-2,TGCAGTGCTAGTACAGGGGGGGTGCCTGGCTACACCTTC,CSASTGGVPGYTF
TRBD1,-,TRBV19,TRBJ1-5,TGTGCCAGTAGTACCCTAGGGACAGTTAGCAATCAGCCCCAGCATTTT,CASSTLGTVSNQPQHF
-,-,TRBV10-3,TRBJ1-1,TGTGCCATCAGTGGGGCCGGGACCCCCACTGAAGCTTTCTTT,CAISGAGTPTEAFF
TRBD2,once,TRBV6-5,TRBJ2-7,TGTGCCAGCACGAAGCGGGAGTACGACGAGCAGTACTTC,CASTKREYDEQYF
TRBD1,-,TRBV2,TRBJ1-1,TGTGCCAGCGGCTGGACAGGGGCGAGCACTGAAGCTTTCTTT,CASGWTGASTEAFF
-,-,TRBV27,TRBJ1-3,TGTGCCAGCAGTCTCGTGGGGTCGGGTGGAAACACCATATATTTT,CASSLVGSGGNTIYF
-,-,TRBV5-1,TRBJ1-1,TGCGCCAGCAGCTTTCACCCCGCTGACACTGAAGCTTTCTTT,CASSFHPADTEAFF
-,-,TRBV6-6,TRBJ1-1,TGTGCCAGCACCGAAGGGTTCACGGGCACTGAAGCTTTCTTT,CASTEGFTGTEAFF